This TCR beta chain was retrieved from a study of blood T cell repertoires in COVID-19. This clone has just a few counts. Per the authors' pipeline: Nucleated cell number was recorded as an estimate derived from reference gene primer amplification. Assay used: immunoSEQ multiplex PCR; TCRdb lists only in-frame clones, some missing. V, J and clone size are those of that table, while D and trimming were read from the DNA. The table records around 270,000 clones, about 89% of them present only once. Material: peripheral blood. The receptor comes from a man aged 40-50 years who had recovered from COVID-19.

CDR3 protein: CASSPGQGVYEQYF. The CDR3 DNA follows: TGTGCCAGTAGCCCCGGACAGGGTGTCTACGAGCAGTACTTC. The chain employs TRBV19 and TRBJ2-7; TRBD1 agrees at 8 bases. This CDR3 comprises 14 residues. V shed 6 bases and J 3 bases; nucleotides not matched to a gene: 7. Germline-derived CDR1 and CDR2 are LNHDA and SQIVND (reference sequence).